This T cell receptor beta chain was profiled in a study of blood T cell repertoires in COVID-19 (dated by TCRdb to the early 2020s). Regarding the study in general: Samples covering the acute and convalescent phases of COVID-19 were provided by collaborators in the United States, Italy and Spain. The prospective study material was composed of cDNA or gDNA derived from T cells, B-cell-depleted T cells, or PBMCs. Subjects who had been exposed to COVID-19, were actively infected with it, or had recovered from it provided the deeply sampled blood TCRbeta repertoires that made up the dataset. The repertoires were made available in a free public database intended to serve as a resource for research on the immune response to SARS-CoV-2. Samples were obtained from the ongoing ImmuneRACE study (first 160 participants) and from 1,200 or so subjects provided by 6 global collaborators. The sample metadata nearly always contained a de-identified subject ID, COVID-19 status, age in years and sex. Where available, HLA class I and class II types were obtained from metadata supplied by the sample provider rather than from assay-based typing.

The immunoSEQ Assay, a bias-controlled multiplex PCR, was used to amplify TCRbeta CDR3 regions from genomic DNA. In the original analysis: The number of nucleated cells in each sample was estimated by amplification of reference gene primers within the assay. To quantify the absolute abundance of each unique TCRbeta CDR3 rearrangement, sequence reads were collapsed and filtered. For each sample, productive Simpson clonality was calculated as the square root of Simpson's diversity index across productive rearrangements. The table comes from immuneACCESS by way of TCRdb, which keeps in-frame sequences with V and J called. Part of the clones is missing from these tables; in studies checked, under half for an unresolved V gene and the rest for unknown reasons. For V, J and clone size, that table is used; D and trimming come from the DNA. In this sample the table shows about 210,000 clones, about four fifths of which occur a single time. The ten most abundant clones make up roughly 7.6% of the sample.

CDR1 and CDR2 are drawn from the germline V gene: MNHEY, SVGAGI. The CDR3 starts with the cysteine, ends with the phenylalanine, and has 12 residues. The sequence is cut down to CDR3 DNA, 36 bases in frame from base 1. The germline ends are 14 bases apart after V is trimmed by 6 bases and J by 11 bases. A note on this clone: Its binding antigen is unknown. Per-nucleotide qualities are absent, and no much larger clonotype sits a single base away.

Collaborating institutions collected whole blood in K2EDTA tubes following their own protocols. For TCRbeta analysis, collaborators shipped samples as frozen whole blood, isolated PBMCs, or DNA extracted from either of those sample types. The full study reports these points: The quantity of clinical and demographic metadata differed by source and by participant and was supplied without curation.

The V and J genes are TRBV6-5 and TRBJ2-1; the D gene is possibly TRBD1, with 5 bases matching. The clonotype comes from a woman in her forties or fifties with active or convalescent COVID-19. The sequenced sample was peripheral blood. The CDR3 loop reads CASRFQGGQQFF. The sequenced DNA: TGTGCCAGCAGATTTCAGGGTGGACAGCAGTTCTTC.